A selection of T cell receptor beta chains follows, all from one sample in a study of graft-versus-host responses after intestinal transplantation. Repertoires were generated with immunoSEQ multiplex PCR, while TCRdb's copy carries only in-frame clones and drops some. In the table there are 3,200 or so clones, 90% to 95% of which are singletons. Sequences were derived from bone marrow, sampled about 350 days after transplant. These receptor sequences come from a human patient who received an intestinal transplant, so some T cells may come from the graft donor. Each CDR3 is given with its conserved first and last residue. Each record gives: clone size, J gene, D gene, V gene, CDR3 protein, CDR3 DNA. D genes are given only for firm matches. Size is stated for part of the rows, as once, few or many counts, or as a class when the clone is expanded.

. TRBJ2-7 . TRBV2 CASRETKYEQYF TGTGCCAGCAGGGAGACTAAATACGAGCAGTACTTC
once TRBJ2-7 . TRBV6-5 CATYGGYEQYF TGTGCCACCTACGGGGGATACGAGCAGTACTTC
. TRBJ2-1 . TRBV2 CASSDSPAVEQFF TGTGCCAGCAGTGACAGCCCAGCCGTTGAGCAGTTCTTC
. TRBJ1-6 . TRBV21-1 CASSNCSSYNSPLHF TGTGCCAGCAGCAACTGCAGCTCCTATAATTCACCCCTCCACTTT
. TRBJ1-2 TRBD1 TRBV5-1 CASSPRDSPDGYTF TGCGCCAGCAGCCCCCGGGACAGTCCCGATGGCTACACCTTC
. TRBJ2-2 . TRBV4-1 CASSRGWDTGELFF TGCGCCAGCAGTCGAGGATGGGACACCGGGGAGCTGTTTTTT
. TRBJ1-2 . TRBV7-9 CASSHRRTVGGYTF TGTGCCAGCAGCCACCGGAGGACAGTCGGGGGCTACACCTTC
. TRBJ2-5 . TRBV7-6 CASSLGLVLTQYF TGTGCCAGCAGCTTGGGCCTAGTTTTGACCCAGTACTTC
. TRBJ2-1 . TRBV4-1 CASSHPLGSSYNEQFF TGCGCCAGCAGTCACCCCTTAGGAAGCTCCTACAATGAGCAGTTCTTC
. TRBJ2-7 . TRBV6-5 CAGSYGPGSYEQYF TGTGCCGGCAGTTACGGTCCAGGCTCCTACGAGCAGTACTTC
. TRBJ2-3 . TRBV9 CASSRGSTDTQYF TGTGCCAGCAGCCGGGGAAGCACAGATACGCAGTATTTT
. TRBJ2-7 . TRBV5-1 CASSLEGRLYEQYF TGCGCCAGCAGCTTGGAGGGCAGACTCTACGAGCAGTACTTC
. TRBJ2-7 . TRBV2 CASRGHRSSYEQYF TGTGCCAGCAGAGGACACCGGAGCTCCTACGAGCAGTACTTC
. TRBJ1-4 . TRBV7-7 CASSLVEKLFF TGTGCCAGCAGCTTAGTTGAAAAACTGTTTTTT
. TRBJ2-5 TRBD2 TRBV28 CASKLAGVGQETQYF TGTGCCAGCAAACTAGCGGGAGTAGGACAAGAGACCCAGTACTTC
. TRBJ2-3 . TRBV18 CASSPGATGTQYF TGTGCCAGCTCACCAGGCGCCACAGGTACGCAGTATTTT
. TRBJ2-3 . TRBV10-2 CASKETLDLLTDTQYF TGCGCCAGCAAGGAAACCCTAGACCTGCTCACAGATACGCAGTATTTT